This paragraph reports one T cell receptor beta chain. It lacks a known antigen. The record has no base qualities; no much larger clone is one base away. The CDR3 regions of human TCRbeta chains were subjected to immunosequencing. Processing in the source paper ran as follows. Repertoire TCRs were checked for matches against a reference library of SARS-CoV-2-specific TCRs that had been generated using the MIRA antigen-specificity platform. Breadth meant the fraction of unique TCRs that were SARS-CoV-2-associated, whereas depth meant the fraction of total T cells that were SARS-CoV-2-associated. Using the MIRA data, each spike-specific TCR was mapped to the spike region that the TCR reacts to and placed in a CD4 or CD8 class. Log10-transformed breadth and depth values were compared by one-way ANOVA with Sidak's multiple comparisons tests. Here the immuneACCESS table is served through TCRdb, limited to in-frame sequences with V and J called. Missing clones are a known gap in these copies; in checked studies unresolved V genes cover under half, and the rest lacks a known reason. The V and J calls and clone size are taken from that table; D and trimming were inferred from the DNA. The sample table lists 90,000 to 150,000 clones, 88% of them with a count of one. Jointly, the top ten make up less than 4% of the sample.

These data are taken from a study of T cell responses to AZD1222 COVID-19 vaccine (dated by TCRdb to 2020 to 2023). Study-wide context: AZD1222 recipients with second doses at about 4 weeks or about 12 weeks were pooled, because spike-specific TCR depth and breadth did not differ between schedules. A total of under 250 trial participants underwent TCR sequencing, of whom some 200 had received two doses of AZD1222 and about 26 had received two doses of the MenACWY control vaccine. Trial participants were enrolled into age subgroups of 18-55, 56-69 and 70-plus years, which contained roughly 140, 27 and 60 TCR-sequenced participants, respectively.

What this sample's time point label stands for: baseline before first vaccination. Vaccinee samples came from UK trials COV001 and COV002, including a single-blind randomized controlled phase 2/3 trial of AZD1222 (ChAdOx1 nCoV-19) in healthy adults. For TCRbeta chain sequencing, PBMC samples were collected from trial participants at day 0 and at day 28 after the second dose. What the research found in general, with its limitations: Most participants were white British and females outnumbered males, and the authors suggested that clonal diversity may have been underestimated. The whole spike protein was spanned by vaccine-associated CD4 TCRs, and dominant responses were seen in regions 160-218 and 743-854. Conclusions about previously exposed vaccinees were limited because only six or seven AZD1222 recipients were SARS-CoV-2 seropositive at baseline. In the small 56-69-year group, the increase in depth fell short of significance, most likely because of low power. Epitopes outside the regions mutated in the B.1.351 and B.1.1.7 variants were reportedly recognized by nearly half of the unique spike-specific TCRs. After two AZD1222 doses, spike-specific TCR breadth and depth were significantly higher than at day 0 and than in MenACWY recipients. Because no day 14 peak-response samples were available, the repertoires could be characterized only after the peak T cell response.

The CDR3 numbers 14 residues from cysteine through phenylalanine. Only the CDR3 portion is preserved as DNA: 42 bases, with reading frame beginning at the first base. V lost 8 bases and J lost 5 bases; the stretch between them is 17 bases long. Taken from the germline V gene (reference sequence), the CDR1 and CDR2 loops are LNHDA and SQIVND. The V and J segments used are TRBV19 and TRBJ2-3; the D region may be TRBD1 or TRBD2, each matching 6 bases equally. The TCR was taken from an adult in good health. The sequenced sample was peripheral blood, obtained on day 0 of AZD1222 vaccination. The CDR3 loop reads CASALGGRVDTQYF. The nucleotides read TGTGCCAGTGCCTTAGGGGGGCGGGTAGATACGCAGTATTTT.